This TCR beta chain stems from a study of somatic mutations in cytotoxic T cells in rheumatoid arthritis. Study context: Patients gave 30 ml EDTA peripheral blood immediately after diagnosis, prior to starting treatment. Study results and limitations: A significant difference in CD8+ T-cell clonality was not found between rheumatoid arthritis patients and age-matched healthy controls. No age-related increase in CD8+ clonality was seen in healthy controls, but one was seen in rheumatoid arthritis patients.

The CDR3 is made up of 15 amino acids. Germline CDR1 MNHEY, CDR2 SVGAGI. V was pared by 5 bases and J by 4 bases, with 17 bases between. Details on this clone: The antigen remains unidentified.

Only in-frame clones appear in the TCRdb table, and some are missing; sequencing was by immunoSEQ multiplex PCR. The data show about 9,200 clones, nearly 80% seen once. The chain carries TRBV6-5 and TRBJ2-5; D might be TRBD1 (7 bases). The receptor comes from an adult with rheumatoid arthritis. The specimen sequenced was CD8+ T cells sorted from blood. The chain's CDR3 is CASSGSGGIVETQYF. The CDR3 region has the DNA TGTGCCAGCAGTGGATCAGGGGGGATCGTAGAGACCCAGTACTTC.